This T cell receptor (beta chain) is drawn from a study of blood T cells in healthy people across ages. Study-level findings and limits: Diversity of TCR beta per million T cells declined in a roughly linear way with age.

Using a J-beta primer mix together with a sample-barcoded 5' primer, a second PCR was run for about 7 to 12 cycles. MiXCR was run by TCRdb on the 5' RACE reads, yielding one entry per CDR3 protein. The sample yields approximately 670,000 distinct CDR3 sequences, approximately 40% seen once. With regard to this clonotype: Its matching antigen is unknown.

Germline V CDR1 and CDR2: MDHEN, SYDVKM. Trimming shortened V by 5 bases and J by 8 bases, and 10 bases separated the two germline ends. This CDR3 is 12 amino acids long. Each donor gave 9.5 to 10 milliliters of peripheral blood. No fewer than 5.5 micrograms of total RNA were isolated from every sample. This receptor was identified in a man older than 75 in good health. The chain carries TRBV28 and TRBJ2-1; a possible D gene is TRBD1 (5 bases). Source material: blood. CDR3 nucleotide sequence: TGTGCCAGCAGTACCACAGGTGATGAGCAGTTCTTC. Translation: CASSTTGDEQFF.